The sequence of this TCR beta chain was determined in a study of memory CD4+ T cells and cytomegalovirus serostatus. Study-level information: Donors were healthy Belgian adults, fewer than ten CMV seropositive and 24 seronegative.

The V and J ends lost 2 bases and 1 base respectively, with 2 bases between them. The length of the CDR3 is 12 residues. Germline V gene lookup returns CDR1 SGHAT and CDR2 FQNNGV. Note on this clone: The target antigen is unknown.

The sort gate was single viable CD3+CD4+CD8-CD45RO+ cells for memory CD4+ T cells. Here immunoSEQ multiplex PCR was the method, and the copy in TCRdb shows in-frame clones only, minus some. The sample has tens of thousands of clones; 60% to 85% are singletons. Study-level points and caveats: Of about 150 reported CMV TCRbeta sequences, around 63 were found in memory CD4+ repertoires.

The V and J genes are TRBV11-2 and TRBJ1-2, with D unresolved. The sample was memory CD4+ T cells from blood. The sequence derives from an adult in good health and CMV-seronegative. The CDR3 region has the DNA TGTGCCAGCAGCTTAAATAACTATGGCTACACCTTC. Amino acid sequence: CASSLNNYGYTF.